This paragraph reports one T cell receptor beta chain. Its antigen remains undetermined. The record has no base qualities; no much larger clone is one base away. These data originate in a study of blood T cell repertoires in COVID-19 (dated by TCRdb to 2018 to 2020). For the wider study: Samples from collaborators originated in the United States, Italy and Spain and spanned both the acute and convalescent phases of COVID-19. The prospective study material was composed of cDNA or gDNA derived from T cells, B-cell-depleted T cells, or PBMCs. Subjects who had been exposed to COVID-19, were actively infected with it, or had recovered from it provided the deeply sampled blood TCRbeta repertoires that made up the dataset. The repertoires were released in a freely available public database intended as a resource for research on the immune response to SARS-CoV-2. Samples were obtained from the ongoing ImmuneRACE study (first 160 participants) and from over 1,000 subjects provided by 6 global collaborators. Sample metadata almost always included a de-identified subject ID, COVID-19 status, age in years and sex. Where available, HLA class I and class II types were obtained from metadata supplied by the sample provider rather than from assay-based typing. On the study overall, not on this receptor specifically: The amount of clinical and demographic metadata varied by source and participant and was provided uncurated.

Another Seattle source contributed samples from volunteer blood donors who had recovered from COVID-19. Collaborating institutions collected whole blood in K2EDTA tubes following their own protocols. Collaborator samples were shipped for TCRbeta analysis as frozen whole blood, isolated PBMCs, or DNA extracted from either sample type. TCRbeta CDR3 regions were amplified from genomic DNA by means of the immunoSEQ Assay, a bias-controlled multiplex PCR. Processing in the source paper ran as follows. The number of nucleated cells in each sample was estimated by amplification of reference gene primers within the assay. To quantify the absolute abundance of each unique TCRbeta CDR3 rearrangement, sequence reads were collapsed and filtered. For each sample, productive Simpson clonality was calculated as the square root of Simpson's diversity index across productive rearrangements. The source is immuneACCESS, and TCRdb retained only in-frame sequences with V and J called. Part of the clones is not carried over; for the studies checked, unresolved V genes explain less than half of this, and the remainder is unexplained. V and J calls and clone size are given by that table; D and trimming were obtained from the DNA. The sample table contains under 300,000 clones; only one count was recorded for 75% to 90% of them. Together, the top ten hold 0.94% of the sample.

The V end loses 0 bases and the J end loses 1 base, and a stretch of 15 bases separates them. CDR1 and CDR2, per the germline V gene, are SGHNT and YENEEA. From its cysteine to its phenylalanine, the CDR3 spans 17 amino acids. Just the 51-base CDR3 DNA is kept, in frame starting at base 1. Sequenced material: peripheral blood. The chain uses TRBV11-3 and TRBJ2-5; TRBD1 is perhaps the D gene, given 6 matching bases. This clonotype was obtained from a woman in her 40s who had recovered from COVID-19. CDR3 reads: CASSLEVQGTGQETQYF. Read as DNA, the sequence is TGTGCCAGCAGCTTAGAGGTCCAGGGGACGGGCCAAGAGACCCAGTACTTC.